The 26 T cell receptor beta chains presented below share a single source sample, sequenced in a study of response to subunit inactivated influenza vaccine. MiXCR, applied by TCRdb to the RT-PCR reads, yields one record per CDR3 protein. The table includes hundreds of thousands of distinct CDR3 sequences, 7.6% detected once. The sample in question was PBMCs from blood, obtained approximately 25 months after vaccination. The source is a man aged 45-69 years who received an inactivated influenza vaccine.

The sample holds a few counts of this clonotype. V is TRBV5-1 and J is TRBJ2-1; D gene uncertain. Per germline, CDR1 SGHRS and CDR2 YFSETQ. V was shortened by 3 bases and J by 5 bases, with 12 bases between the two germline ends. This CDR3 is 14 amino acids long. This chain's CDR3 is CASSSGVLNNEQFF. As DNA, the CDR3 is TGCGCCAGCAGCTCTGGGGTCCTGAACAATGAGCAGTTCTTC. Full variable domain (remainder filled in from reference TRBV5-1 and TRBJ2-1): KAGVTQTPRYLIKTRGQQVTLSCSPISGHRSVSWYQQTPGQGLQFLFEYFSETQRNKGNFPGRFSGRQFSNSRSEMNVSTLELGDSALYLCASSSGVLNNEQFFGPGTRLTVL.

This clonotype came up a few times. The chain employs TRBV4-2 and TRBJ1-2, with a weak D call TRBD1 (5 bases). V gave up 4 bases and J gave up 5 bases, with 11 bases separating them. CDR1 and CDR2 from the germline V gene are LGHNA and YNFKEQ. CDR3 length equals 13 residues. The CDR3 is CASSPAAGYGYTF. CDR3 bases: TGTGCCAGCAGCCCCGCGGCAGGGTATGGCTACACCTTC.

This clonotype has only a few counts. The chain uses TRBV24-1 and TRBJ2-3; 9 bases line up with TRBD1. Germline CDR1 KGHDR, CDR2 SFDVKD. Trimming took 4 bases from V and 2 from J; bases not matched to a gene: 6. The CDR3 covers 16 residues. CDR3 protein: CATSDRGQGITDTQYF. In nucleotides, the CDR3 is TGTGCCACCAGTGACCGGGGACAGGGAATCACAGATACGCAGTATTTT.

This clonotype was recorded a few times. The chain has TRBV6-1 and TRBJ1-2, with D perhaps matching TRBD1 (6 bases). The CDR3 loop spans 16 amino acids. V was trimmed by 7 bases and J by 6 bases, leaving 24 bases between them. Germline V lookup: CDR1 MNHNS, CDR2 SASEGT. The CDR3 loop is CASTTYSGRGIHGYTF. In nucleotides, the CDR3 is TGTGCCAGCACCACCTACTCTGGCAGGGGTATCCATGGCTACACCTTC.

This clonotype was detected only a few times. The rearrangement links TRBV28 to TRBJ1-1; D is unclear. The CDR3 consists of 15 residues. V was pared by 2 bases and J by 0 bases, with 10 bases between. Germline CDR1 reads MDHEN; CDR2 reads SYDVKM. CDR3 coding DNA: TGTGCCAGCAGTTTAACGTTCGGGGTGAACACTGAAGCTTTCTTT. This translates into CASSLTFGVNTEAFF.

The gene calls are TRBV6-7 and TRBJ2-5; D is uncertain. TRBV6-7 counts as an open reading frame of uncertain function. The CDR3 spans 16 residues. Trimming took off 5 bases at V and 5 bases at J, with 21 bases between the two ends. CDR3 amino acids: CASSTSYSGFSETQYF. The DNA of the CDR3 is TGTGCCAGCAGTACCAGTTACTCTGGGTTCTCGGAGACCCAGTACTTC.

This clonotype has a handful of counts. CDR3 nucleotides: TGTGCCAGCAGTTCCTCATGGACCCAGTACTTC. Translating it yields CASSSSWTQYF. V gene TRBV12-3 or TRBV12-4 combines with J gene TRBJ2-5; D is unclear. Trimming cost V 4 bases and J 7 bases, with 7 bases left between them. This CDR3 is built from 11 residues.

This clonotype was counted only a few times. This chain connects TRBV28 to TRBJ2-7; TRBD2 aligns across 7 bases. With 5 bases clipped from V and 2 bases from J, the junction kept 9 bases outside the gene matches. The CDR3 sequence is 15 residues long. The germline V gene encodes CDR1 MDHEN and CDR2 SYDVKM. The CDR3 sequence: CASSPPVGGTYEQYF. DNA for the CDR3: TGTGCCAGCAGTCCCCCCGTGGGGGGGACCTACGAGCAGTACTTC.

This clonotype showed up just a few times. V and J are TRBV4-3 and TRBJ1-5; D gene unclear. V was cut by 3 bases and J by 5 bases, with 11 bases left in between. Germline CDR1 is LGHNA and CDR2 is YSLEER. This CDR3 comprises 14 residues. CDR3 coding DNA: TGCGCCAGCAGCCACCGACACGCGGATCAGCCCCAGCATTTT. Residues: CASSHRHADQPQHF.

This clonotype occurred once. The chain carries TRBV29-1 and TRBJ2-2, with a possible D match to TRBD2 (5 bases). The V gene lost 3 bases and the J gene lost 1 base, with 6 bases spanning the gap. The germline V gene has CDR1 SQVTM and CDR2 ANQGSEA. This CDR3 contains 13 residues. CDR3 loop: CSVDGKNTGELFF. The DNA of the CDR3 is TGCAGCGTTGACGGGAAGAACACCGGGGAGCTGTTTTTT.

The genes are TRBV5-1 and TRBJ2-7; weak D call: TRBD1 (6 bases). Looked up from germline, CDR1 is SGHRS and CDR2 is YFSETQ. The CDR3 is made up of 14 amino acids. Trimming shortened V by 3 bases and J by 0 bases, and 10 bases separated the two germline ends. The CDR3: CASSSDSFSYEQYF. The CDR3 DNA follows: TGCGCCAGCAGCTCGGACAGTTTCTCCTACGAGCAGTACTTC.

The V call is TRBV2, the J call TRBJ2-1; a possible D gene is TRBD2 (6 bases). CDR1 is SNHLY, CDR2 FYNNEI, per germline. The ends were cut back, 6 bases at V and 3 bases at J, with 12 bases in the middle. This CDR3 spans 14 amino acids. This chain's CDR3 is CASSPPRGYNEQFF. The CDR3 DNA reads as TGTGCCAGCAGCCCTCCGCGGGGCTACAATGAGCAGTTCTTC.

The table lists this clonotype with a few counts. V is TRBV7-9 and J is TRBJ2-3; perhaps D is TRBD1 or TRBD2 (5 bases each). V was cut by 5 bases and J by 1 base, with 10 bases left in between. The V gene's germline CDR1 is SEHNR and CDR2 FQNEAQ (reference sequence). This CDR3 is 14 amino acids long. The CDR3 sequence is CASSGRDGTDTQYF. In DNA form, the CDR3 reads TGTGCCAGCAGCGGCCGGGACGGCACAGATACGCAGTATTTT.

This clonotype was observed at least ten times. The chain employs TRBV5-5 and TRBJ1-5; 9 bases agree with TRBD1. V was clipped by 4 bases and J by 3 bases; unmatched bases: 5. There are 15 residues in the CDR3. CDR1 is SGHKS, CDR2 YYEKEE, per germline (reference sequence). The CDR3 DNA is TGTGCCAGCAGCCCGTGGACAGGGGACAATCAGCCCCAGCATTTT. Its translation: CASSPWTGDNQPQHF. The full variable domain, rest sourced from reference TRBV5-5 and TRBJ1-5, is DAGVTQSPTHLIKTRGQQVTLRCSPISGHKSVSWYQQVLGQGPQFIFQYYEKEERGRGNFPDRFSARQFPNYSSELNVNALLLGDSALYLCASSPWTGDNQPQHFGDGTRLSIL.

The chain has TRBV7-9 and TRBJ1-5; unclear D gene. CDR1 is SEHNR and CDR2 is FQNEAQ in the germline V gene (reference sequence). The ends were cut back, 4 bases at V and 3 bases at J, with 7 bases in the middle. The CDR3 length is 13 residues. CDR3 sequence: CASSSGHNQPQHF. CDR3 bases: TGTGCCAGCAGCTCAGGCCACAATCAGCCCCAGCATTTT.

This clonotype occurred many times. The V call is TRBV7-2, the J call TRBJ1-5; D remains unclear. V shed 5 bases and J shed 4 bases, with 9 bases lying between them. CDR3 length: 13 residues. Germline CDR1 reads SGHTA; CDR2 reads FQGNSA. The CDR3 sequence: CASSPSRNQPQHF. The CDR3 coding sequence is TGTGCCAGCAGCCCCTCACGAAATCAGCCCCAGCATTTT.

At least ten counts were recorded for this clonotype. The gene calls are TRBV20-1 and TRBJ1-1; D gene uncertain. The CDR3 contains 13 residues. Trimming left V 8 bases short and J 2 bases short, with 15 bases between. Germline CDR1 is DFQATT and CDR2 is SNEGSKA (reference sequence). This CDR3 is CSSKLGDNTEAFF. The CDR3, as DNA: TGCAGTTCCAAATTGGGTGATAACACTGAAGCTTTCTTT.

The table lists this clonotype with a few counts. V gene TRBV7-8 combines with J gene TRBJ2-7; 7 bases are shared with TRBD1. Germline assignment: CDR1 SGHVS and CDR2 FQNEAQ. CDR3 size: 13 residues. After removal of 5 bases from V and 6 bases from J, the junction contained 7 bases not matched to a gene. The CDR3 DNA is TGTGCCAGCAGCCTAAAGGGACAGATCGAGCAGTACTTC. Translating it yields CASSLKGQIEQYF.

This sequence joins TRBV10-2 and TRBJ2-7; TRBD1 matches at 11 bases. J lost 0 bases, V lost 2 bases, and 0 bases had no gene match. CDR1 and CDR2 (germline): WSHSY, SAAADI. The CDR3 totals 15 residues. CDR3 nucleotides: TGCGCCAGCAGTGAGGGGACAGGGGGCTCCTACGAGCAGTACTTC. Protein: CASSEGTGGSYEQYF.

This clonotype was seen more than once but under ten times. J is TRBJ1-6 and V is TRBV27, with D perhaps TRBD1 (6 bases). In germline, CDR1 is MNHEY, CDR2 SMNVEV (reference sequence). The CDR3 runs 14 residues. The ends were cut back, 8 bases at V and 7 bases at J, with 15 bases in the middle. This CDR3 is CASGKTGLNSPLHF. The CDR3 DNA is TGTGCCAGCGGGAAGACAGGACTAAATTCACCCCTCCACTTT.

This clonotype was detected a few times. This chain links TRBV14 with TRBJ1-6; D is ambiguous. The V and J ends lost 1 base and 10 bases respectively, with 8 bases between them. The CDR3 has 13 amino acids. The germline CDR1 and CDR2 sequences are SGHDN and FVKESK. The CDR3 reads CASSQVQASPLHF. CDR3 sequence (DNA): TGTGCCAGCAGCCAAGTTCAGGCATCACCCCTCCACTTT.

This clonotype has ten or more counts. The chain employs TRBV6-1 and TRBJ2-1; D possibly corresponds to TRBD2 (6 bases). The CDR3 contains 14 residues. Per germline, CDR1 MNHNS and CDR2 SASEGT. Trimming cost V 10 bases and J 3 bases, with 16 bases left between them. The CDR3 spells CATSSRGNYNEQFF. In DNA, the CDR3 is TGTGCCACTTCTAGCCGGGGGAACTACAATGAGCAGTTCTTC.

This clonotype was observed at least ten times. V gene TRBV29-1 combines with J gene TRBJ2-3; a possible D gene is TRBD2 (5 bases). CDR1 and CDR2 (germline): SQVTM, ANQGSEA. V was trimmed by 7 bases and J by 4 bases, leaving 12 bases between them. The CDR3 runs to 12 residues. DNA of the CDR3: TGCAGCGCCCCGGGGAGTCCAGATACGCAGTATTTT. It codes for CSAPGSPDTQYF.

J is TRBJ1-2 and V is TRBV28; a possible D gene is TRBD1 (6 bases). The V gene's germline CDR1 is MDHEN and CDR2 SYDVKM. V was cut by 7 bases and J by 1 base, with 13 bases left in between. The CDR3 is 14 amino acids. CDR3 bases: TGTGCCAGCACCCCCGGGGGCCTTAACTATGGCTACACCTTC. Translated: CASTPGGLNYGYTF.

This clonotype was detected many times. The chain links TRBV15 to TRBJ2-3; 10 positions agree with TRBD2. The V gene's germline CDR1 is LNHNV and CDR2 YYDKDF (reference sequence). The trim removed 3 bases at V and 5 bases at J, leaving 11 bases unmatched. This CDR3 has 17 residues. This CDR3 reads CATSSPGLAGDVDTQYF. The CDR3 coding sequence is TGTGCCACCAGCAGCCCCGGGCTAGCGGGGGATGTAGATACGCAGTATTTT.

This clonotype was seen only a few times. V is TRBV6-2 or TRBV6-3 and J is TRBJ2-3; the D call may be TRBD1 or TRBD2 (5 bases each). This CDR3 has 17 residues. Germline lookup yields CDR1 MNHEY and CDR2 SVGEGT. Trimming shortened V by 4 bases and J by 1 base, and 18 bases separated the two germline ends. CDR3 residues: CASSSYLRGERTDTQYF. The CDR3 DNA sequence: TGTGCCAGCAGTTCCTATTTGCGAGGGGAGCGCACAGATACGCAGTATTTT.